This TCR beta chain was recorded in a study of blood T cell repertoires in COVID-19. Study summary: Sites in the United States, Italy and Spain provided acute and convalescent COVID-19 samples. T cells, B-cell-depleted T cells, or PBMCs provided the cDNA or gDNA that served as material.

The CDR3 length is 15 residues. Trimming removed 5 bases from V and 2 bases from J, with 13 bases in between. CDR1 SGHRS and CDR2 YFSETQ come from the germline V gene. Method: immunoSEQ multiplex PCR; TCRdb's copy keeps in-frame clones and lacks some. The table includes about 35,000 clones, around 85% detected once. J is TRBJ2-2 and V is TRBV5-1; possibly TRBD1 for D (6 bases). The TCR originated in a man aged 55 to 70 with active or convalescent COVID-19. The source material was peripheral blood. The CDR3 loop reads CASRPGTTNTGELFF. In nucleotides, the CDR3 is TGCGCCAGCAGACCCGGGACAACAAACACCGGGGAGCTGTTTTTT.